One and the same sample provided the 16 T cell receptor beta chains below, sequenced in a study of T cell responses to AZD1222 COVID-19 vaccine. TCRdb's copy holds only in-frame clones and misses some; the assay was immunoSEQ multiplex PCR. Seen here are 120,000 to 150,000 clones, around 91% observed once, and the top ten hold around 5.2%. The sample consisted of peripheral blood, taken on day 0 of AZD1222 vaccination. The receptors here all came from an adult in good health.

This rearrangement joins TRBV5-4 to TRBJ1-2, with 8 bases aligning to TRBD1. Germline V CDR1 and CDR2: SGHNT, YYREEE (reference sequence). J gave up 7 bases and V 0 bases, and 11 bases lay outside the gene matches. The CDR3 consists of 16 residues. The CDR3 DNA reads TGTGCCAGCAGCTTGGTGGGGGGGACAGGTGGTCTTGGCTACACCTTC. Protein sequence: CASSLVGGTGGLGYTF.

The chain joins TRBV5-4 to TRBJ2-3, with D perhaps TRBD1 or TRBD2 (5 bases each). V was shortened by 2 bases and J by 4 bases, with 14 bases between the two germline ends. CDR1 is SGHNT, CDR2 YYREEE, per germline (reference sequence). CDR3 length: 15 amino acids. The CDR3 DNA sequence: TGTGCCAGCAGCTTAGGGGTTAGCGTACCAGATACGCAGTATTTT. This codes for CASSLGVSVPDTQYF.

This chain joins TRBV11-3 and TRBJ2-2; unclear D gene. The CDR3 covers 14 residues. Germline CDR1 SGHNT, CDR2 YENEEA. With 0 bases removed from V and 5 bases from J, the gap between germline ends came to 7 bases. The CDR3 nucleotides are TGTGCCAGCAGCTTAGATTCCGGGACCGGGGAGCTGTTTTTT. Translated: CASSLDSGTGELFF.

The V and J genes are TRBV11-2 and TRBJ1-3, with D hard to call. This CDR3 comprises 15 residues. Germline V gene lookup returns CDR1 SGHAT and CDR2 FQNNGV. Between the trimmed V and J ends, which lost 3 bases and 0 bases, there was a span of 9 bases. The DNA of the CDR3 is TGTGCCAGCAGCTTGGAACGCCGCTCTGGAAACACCATATATTTT. It yields the protein CASSLERRSGNTIYF.

The J gene is TRBJ2-5, the V gene TRBV14; D might be TRBD1 (5 bases). Germline-derived CDR1 and CDR2 are SGHDN and FVKESK. Trimming left V 2 bases short and J 4 bases short, with 8 bases between. This CDR3 has 13 residues. The CDR3 DNA follows: TGTGCCAGCAGCCAAACCCAGGGAGAGACCCAGTACTTC. It translates to CASSQTQGETQYF.

The chain is built from TRBV5-4 and TRBJ1-3; D might be TRBD1 (5 bases). Germline V CDR1 and CDR2: SGHNT, YYREEE (reference sequence). This CDR3 contains 15 residues. V was clipped by 2 bases and J by 3 bases, with 12 bases between them. CDR3 residues: CASSFQGGGGNTIYF. The DNA for the CDR3 is TGTGCCAGCAGCTTTCAGGGCGGAGGTGGAAACACCATATATTTT.

The chain employs TRBV24-1 and TRBJ2-1; D is possibly TRBD2 (5 bases). Trimming pared 0 bases from V and 8 bases from J, leaving 10 bases between. CDR1 and CDR2 from the germline V gene are KGHDR and SFDVKD. The CDR3 loop spans 14 amino acids. CDR3 sequence: CATSDLTEGHEQFF. As DNA, the CDR3 is TGTGCCACCAGTGATTTGACTGAGGGCCATGAGCAGTTCTTC.

The chain uses TRBV6-5 and TRBJ1-1; TRBD1 aligns across 7 bases. CDR1 and CDR2 from the germline V gene are MNHEY and SVGAGI. V lost 3 bases, J lost 5 bases, and 6 bases stayed unmatched. The CDR3 length is 14 residues. CDR3 in amino acids: CASSYSGTVTEAFF. DNA for the CDR3: TGTGCCAGCAGTTATTCCGGGACAGTGACTGAAGCTTTCTTT.

The chain carries TRBV6-2 or TRBV6-3 and TRBJ2-3; 8 bases match TRBD1. J gave up 7 bases and V 7 bases, and 7 bases lay outside the gene matches. Germline V gene lookup returns CDR1 MNHEY and CDR2 SVGEGT. CDR3 length: 13 amino acids. CDR3 sequence: CASTPGQGNTQYF. For the CDR3, the DNA is TGTGCCAGCACCCCTGGACAGGGAAATACGCAGTATTTT.

V gene TRBV6-4 combines with J gene TRBJ2-6; the D gene is possibly TRBD2 (5 bases). V was shortened by 2 bases and J by 0 bases, with 5 bases between the two germline ends. From germline, CDR1 is MRHNA and CDR2 SNTAGT. The CDR3 consists of 15 residues. The CDR3 nucleotides are TGTGCCAGCAGTGACCGGGGCTCTGGGGCCAACGTCCTGACTTTC. This sequence encodes CASSDRGSGANVLTF.

V gene TRBV9 combines with J gene TRBJ2-7, with 13 bases matching TRBD2. The CDR3 is made up of 16 amino acids. The germline gives CDR1 SGDLS, CDR2 YYNGEE. J lost 0 bases, V lost 3 bases, and 3 bases had no gene match. This CDR3 is CASSGGTSGTSYEQYF. The CDR3 region has the DNA TGTGCCAGCAGCGGGGGGACTAGCGGGACCTCCTACGAGCAGTACTTC.

The chain has TRBV2 and TRBJ2-5, with 9 bases aligning to TRBD2. The CDR3 consists of 16 residues. Germline lookup yields CDR1 SNHLY and CDR2 FYNNEI. The V gene end was trimmed by 7 bases and the J gene end by 4 bases; junction bases not matched to a gene: 13. The CDR3 coding sequence is TGTGCCAGCACCCCGAGGGGGGGGACTAGCATAGAGACCCAGTACTTC. Its protein is CASTPRGGTSIETQYF.

In DNA form, the CDR3 reads TGCGCCAGCAGCTTAAGGGGGGACACTGAAGCTTTCTTT. It encodes CASSLRGDTEAFF. The chain couples TRBV4-1 to TRBJ1-1; D is possibly TRBD1 (6 bases). The CDR3 runs to 13 residues. Trimming took off 5 bases at V and 3 bases at J, with 10 bases between the two ends. The germline V gene has CDR1 MGHRA and CDR2 YSYEKL.

J is TRBJ2-7 and V is TRBV7-9; weak D call: TRBD2 (6 bases). Trimming left V 1 base short and J 6 bases short, with 13 bases between. CDR1 is SEHNR and CDR2 is FQNEAQ in the germline V gene (reference sequence). The CDR3 is made up of 14 amino acids. The DNA of the CDR3 is TGTGCCAGCAGCTTAGGGGGACTTACTTCCGAGCAGTACTTC. It yields the protein CASSLGGLTSEQYF. Full variable domain (remainder filled in from reference TRBV7-9 and TRBJ2-7): DTGVSQNPRHKITKRGQNVTFRCDPISEHNRLYWYRQTLGQGPEFLTYFQNEAQLEKSRLLSDRFSAERPKGSFSTLEIQRTEQGDSAMYLCASSLGGLTSEQYFGPGTRLTVT.

The CDR3 spells CASVQIGALAGGPPYNEQFF. The CDR3 DNA is TGCGCCAGCGTTCAAATAGGGGCACTAGCGGGAGGGCCGCCCTACAATGAGCAGTTCTTC. The rearrangement uses TRBV23-1 and TRBJ2-1, with 13 positions matching TRBD2. TRBV23-1 is an ORF for which the function is uncertain. The CDR3 extends over 20 amino acids. Trimming cost V 8 bases and J 2 bases; bases outside gene matches: 18.

In its sample, this clone was seen once. CDR3 bases: TGTGCCAGCAGTTCCGCCGGGACAGGGGGCAATGAGCAGTTCTTC. Its translation: CASSSAGTGGNEQFF. J is TRBJ2-1 and V is TRBV6-2 or TRBV6-3; TRBD1 aligns across 11 bases. Germline loops: CDR1 MNHEY, CDR2 SVGEGT. Trimming cost V 4 bases and J 6 bases; bases outside gene matches: 5. This CDR3 spans 15 amino acids.